A single T cell receptor (beta chain) is shown here with its context. These data are taken from a study of blood T cell repertoires in COVID-19. Study in general: The cDNA or gDNA used as material had been derived from T cells, B-cell-depleted T cells, or PBMCs.

Per the original methods: Scientists estimated how many nucleated cells there were by amplifying reference gene primers. Sequenced by immunoSEQ multiplex PCR; TCRdb stores in-frame clones only, minus some. That table supplies the V and J calls and clone size; D and trimming were determined from the DNA. The data contain fewer than 300,000 clones, just over 85% of them singletons. Followed over time, Seattle patients had been enrolled while infection was active. Trimming left V 3 bases short and J 2 bases short, with 13 bases between. The CDR3 consists of 15 residues. Germline-derived CDR1 and CDR2 are LNHDA and SQIVND (reference sequence).

The sequence derives from a middle-aged man with COVID-19, enrolled during active disease. This chain links TRBV19 with TRBJ2-5; D possibly corresponds to TRBD1 (6 bases). The sample taken for sequencing was peripheral blood. The CDR3 reads CASSIHGQSQETQYF. CDR3 sequence (DNA): TGTGCCAGTAGTATCCACGGACAGTCTCAAGAGACCCAGTACTTC.